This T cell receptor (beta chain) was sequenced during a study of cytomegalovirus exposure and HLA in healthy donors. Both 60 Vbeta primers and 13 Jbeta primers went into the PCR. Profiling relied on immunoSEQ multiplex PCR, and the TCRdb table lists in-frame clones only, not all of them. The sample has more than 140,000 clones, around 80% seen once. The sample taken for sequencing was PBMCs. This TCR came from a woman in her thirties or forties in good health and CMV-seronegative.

The CDR3 region has the DNA TGTGCCAGCGCCTATCGGACTAGTAACTATGAGCAGTTCTTC. Amino acids: CASAYRTSNYEQFF. The chain combines TRBV27 with TRBJ2-1, with 7 bases that match TRBD2. The germline gives CDR1 MNHEY, CDR2 SMNVEV (reference sequence). This CDR3 comprises 14 residues. The V gene end was trimmed by 8 bases and the J gene end by 8 bases; junction bases not matched to a gene: 12.